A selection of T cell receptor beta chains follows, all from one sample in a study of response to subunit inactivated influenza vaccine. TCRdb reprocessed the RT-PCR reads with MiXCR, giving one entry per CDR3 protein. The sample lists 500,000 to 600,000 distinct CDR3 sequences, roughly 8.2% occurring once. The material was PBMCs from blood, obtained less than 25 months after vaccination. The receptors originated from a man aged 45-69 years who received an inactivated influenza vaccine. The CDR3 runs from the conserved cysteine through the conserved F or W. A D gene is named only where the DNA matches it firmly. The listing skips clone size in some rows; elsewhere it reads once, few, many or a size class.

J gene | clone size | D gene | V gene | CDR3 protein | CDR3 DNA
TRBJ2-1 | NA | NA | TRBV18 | CASSPFMAVIEQFF | TGTGCCAGCTCACCATTTATGGCAGTCATTGAGCAGTTCTTC
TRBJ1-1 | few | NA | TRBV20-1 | CSARDLAEYTEAFF | TGCAGTGCTAGAGATCTGGCTGAATACACTGAAGCTTTCTTT
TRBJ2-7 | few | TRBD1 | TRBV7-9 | CASSQGAVYEQYF | TGTGCCAGCAGCCAGGGGGCCGTATACGAGCAGTACTTC
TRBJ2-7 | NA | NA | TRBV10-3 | CAISDTTYEQYF | TGTGCCATCAGTGACACTACCTACGAGCAGTACTTC
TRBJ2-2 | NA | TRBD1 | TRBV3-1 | CASSQGGTANTGELFF | TGTGCCAGCAGCCAAGGAGGGACAGCCAACACCGGGGAGCTGTTTTTT
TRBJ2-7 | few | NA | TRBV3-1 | CASSQDRQKQYF | TGTGCCAGCAGCCAAGATCGTCAGAAGCAGTACTTC
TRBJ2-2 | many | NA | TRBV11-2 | CASSLQLGGGANTGELFF | TGTGCCAGCAGCTTACAGTTAGGCGGAGGCGCGAACACCGGGGAGCTGTTTTTT
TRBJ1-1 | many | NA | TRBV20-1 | CSAGRQVNTEAFF | TGCAGTGCTGGAAGACAGGTGAACACTGAAGCTTTCTTT
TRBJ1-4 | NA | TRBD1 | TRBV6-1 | CASNRGKYATNEKLFF | TGTGCCAGTAACAGGGGAAAGTACGCAACTAATGAAAAACTGTTTTTT
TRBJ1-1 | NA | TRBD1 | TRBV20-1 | CSARTGTGATEAFF | TGCAGTGCCAGGACCGGGACAGGGGCTACTGAAGCTTTCTTT
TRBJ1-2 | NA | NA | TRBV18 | CASSQNGGDGYTF | TGTGCCAGCTCCCAAAACGGGGGAGATGGCTACACCTTC
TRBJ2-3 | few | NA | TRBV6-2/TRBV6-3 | CASSYVRGPTDTQYF | TGTGCCAGCAGTTACGTGCGGGGGCCCACAGATACGCAGTATTTT
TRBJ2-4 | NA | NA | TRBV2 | CASSEAKWDNWGKNIQYF | TGTGCCAGCAGTGAAGCGAAATGGGACAACTGGGGCAAAAACATTCAGTACTTC
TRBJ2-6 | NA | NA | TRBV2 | CASSVRGANVLTF | TGTGCCAGCAGTGTTCGAGGGGCCAACGTCCTGACTTTC
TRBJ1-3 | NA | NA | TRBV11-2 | CASSLEPENTIYF | TGTGCCAGCAGCTTGGAGCCTGAAAACACCATATATTTT
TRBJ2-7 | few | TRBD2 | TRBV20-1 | CSGQAPWPTSGGSYEQYF | TGCAGTGGCCAGGCTCCCTGGCCGACTAGCGGGGGTTCCTACGAGCAGTACTTC
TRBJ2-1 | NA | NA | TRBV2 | CASNWARDNEQFF | TGTGCCAGCAATTGGGCTAGAGACAATGAGCAGTTCTTC
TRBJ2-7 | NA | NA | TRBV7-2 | CASSFKGPPSYEQCF | TGTGCCAGCAGCTTTAAGGGACCTCCCTCCTACGAGCAGTGCTTC
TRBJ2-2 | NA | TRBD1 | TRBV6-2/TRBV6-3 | CASSYKGGQPFTGELFF | TGTGCCAGCAGTTACAAAGGGGGACAGCCCTTCACCGGGGAGCTGTTTTTT
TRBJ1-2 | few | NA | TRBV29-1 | CSALSGNYGYTF | TGCAGCGCCTTGTCGGGAAACTATGGCTACACCTTC
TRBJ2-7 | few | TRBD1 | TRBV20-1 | CSARQIRDRGLLTTYEQYF | TGCAGTGCTAGACAAATCCGGGACAGGGGGCTACTTACCACCTACGAGCAGTACTTC
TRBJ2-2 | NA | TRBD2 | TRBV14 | CASSDRGDRTGELFF | TGTGCCAGCAGCGACCGGGGGGATAGGACCGGGGAGCTGTTTTTT
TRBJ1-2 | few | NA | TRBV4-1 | CASSQDRRQGVYGYTF | TGCGCCAGCAGCCAAGATCGACGGCAGGGTGTATATGGCTACACCTTC
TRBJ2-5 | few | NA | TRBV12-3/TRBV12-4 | CASGTRDVETQYF | TGTGCCAGCGGTACGCGGGACGTAGAGACCCAGTACTTC
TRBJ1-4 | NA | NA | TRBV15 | CATSPQSGKLFF | TGTGCCACCAGCCCCCAATCTGGAAAACTGTTTTTT
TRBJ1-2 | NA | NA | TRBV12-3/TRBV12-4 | CASSLFQDSYGYTF | TGTGCCAGCAGTTTATTTCAGGACAGCTATGGCTACACCTTC
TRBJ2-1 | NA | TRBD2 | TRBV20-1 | CSASDPGLAGDNEQFF | TGCAGTGCTAGTGATCCGGGACTAGCGGGGGACAATGAGCAGTTCTTC
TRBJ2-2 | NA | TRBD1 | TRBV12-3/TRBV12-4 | CASSVSLTGPTGELFF | TGTGCCAGCAGTGTAAGCTTGACAGGGCCAACCGGGGAGCTGTTTTTT
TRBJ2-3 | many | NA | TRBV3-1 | CASSQVGMISADTQYF | TGTGCCAGCAGCCAAGTTGGTATGATCAGCGCAGATACGCAGTATTTT
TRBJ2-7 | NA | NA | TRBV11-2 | CASSLDPRGPIDYEQYF | TGTGCCAGCAGCTTAGATCCTCGGGGTCCGATTGACTACGAGCAGTACTTC
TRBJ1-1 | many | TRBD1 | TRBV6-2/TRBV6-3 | CASRGQGKGVNTEAFF | TGTGCCAGCCGCGGACAGGGTAAGGGTGTGAACACTGAAGCTTTCTTT
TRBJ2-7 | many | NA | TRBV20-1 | CSAITGGLEPFYEQYF | TGCAGTGCTATCACCGGGGGTCTGGAGCCCTTCTACGAGCAGTACTTC
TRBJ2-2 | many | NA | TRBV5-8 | CASRTPYPGELFF | TGTGCCAGCAGGACACCATACCCCGGGGAGCTGTTTTTT
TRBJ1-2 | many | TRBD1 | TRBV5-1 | CASSFGQGSGYTF | TGCGCCAGCAGCTTTGGACAGGGCTCTGGCTACACCTTC
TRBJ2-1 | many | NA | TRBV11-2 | CASSFNPRVGQFF | TGTGCCAGCAGCTTCAACCCCAGGGTTGGGCAGTTCTTC
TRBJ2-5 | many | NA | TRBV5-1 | CASSLAQGPPETQYF | TGCGCCAGCAGCTTAGCGCAGGGGCCTCCGGAGACCCAGTACTTC
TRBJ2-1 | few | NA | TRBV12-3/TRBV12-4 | CASSYSPTSQFF | TGTGCCAGCAGTTACTCCCCAACATCGCAGTTCTTC
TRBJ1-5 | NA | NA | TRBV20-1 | CSAGDIPDQPQHF | TGCAGTGCTGGGGACATCCCAGATCAGCCCCAGCATTTT
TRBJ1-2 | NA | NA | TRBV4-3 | CASSQEYTGNGYTF | TGCGCCAGCAGCCAGGAATACACAGGGAATGGCTACACCTTC
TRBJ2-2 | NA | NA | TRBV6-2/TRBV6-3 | CASSQQGIGELFF | TGTGCCAGCAGTCAACAGGGTATCGGGGAGCTGTTTTTT
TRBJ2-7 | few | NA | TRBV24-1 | CATSDSDTFYEQYF | TGTGCCACCAGTGATTCCGACACCTTCTACGAGCAGTACTTC
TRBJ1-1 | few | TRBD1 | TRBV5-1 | CASSLARGAMNTEAFF | TGCGCCAGCAGCTTGGCCAGGGGGGCAATGAACACTGAAGCTTTCTTT
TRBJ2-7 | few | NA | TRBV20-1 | CSASTVPSYEQYF | TGCAGTGCTAGTACAGTGCCCTCCTACGAGCAGTACTTC